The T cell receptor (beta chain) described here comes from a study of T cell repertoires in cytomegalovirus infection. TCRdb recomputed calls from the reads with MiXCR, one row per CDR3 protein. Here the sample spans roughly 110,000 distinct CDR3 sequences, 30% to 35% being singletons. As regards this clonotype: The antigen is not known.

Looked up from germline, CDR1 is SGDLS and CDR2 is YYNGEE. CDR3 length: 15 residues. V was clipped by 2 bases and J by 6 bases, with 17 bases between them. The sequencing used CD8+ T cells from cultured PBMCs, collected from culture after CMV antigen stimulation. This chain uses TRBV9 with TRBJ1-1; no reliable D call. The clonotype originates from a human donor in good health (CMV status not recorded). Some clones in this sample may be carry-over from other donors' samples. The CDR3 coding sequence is TGTGCCAGCAGCGTTTGGGATAGGATGGGCGCTGAAGCTTTCTTT. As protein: CASSVWDRMGAEAFF.